This note documents a single T cell receptor beta chain sequence. This CDR3 is built from 14 residues. V was pared by 3 bases and J by 5 bases, with 11 bases between. Germline V CDR1 and CDR2: LNHDA, SQIVND (reference sequence). This sample was included in a study of blood T cell repertoires in COVID-19. Study overall: PBMCs, B-cell-depleted T cells, or T cells provided the cDNA or gDNA that made up the material.

In the original processing: The authors estimated nucleated cell counts from reference gene primer amplification. TCRdb's copy holds only in-frame clones and misses some; the assay was immunoSEQ multiplex PCR. That table gives V, J and clone size, and the DNA gave D and trimming. In the table there are about 320,000 clones, 90% of which are singletons. The receptor comes from a man aged 55 to 70 who had recovered from COVID-19. Sequenced material: PBMCs or T cells enriched from blood (not recorded which). J is TRBJ1-5 and V is TRBV19; no definite D call. CDR3 DNA: TGTGCCAGTAGTATGGGAGGAGATTATCAGCCCCAGCATTTT. Residues: CASSMGGDYQPQHF.